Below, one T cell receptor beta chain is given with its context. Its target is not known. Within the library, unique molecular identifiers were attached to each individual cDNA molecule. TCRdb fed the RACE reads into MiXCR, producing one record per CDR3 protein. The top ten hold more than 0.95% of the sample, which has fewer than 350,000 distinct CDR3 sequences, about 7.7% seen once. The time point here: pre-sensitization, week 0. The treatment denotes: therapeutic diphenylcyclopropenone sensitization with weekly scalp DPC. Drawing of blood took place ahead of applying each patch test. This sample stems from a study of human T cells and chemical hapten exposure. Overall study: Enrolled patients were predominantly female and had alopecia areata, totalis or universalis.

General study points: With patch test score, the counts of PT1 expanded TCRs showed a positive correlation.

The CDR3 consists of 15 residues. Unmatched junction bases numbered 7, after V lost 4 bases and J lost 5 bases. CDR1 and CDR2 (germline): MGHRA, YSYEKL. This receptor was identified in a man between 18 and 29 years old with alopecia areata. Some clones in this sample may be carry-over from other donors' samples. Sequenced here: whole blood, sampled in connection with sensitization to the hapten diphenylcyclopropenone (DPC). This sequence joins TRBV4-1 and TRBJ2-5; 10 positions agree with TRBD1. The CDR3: CASSPQTGGWETQYF. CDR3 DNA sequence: TGCGCCAGCAGCCCTCAGACAGGGGGCTGGGAGACCCAGTACTTC.